This paragraph reports one T cell receptor beta chain. The CDR3 length is 21 residues. This sample is part of a study of blood T cell repertoires in COVID-19. Study at large: COVID-19 samples from acute and convalescent phases originated in the United States, Italy and Spain. In each case, the material was cDNA or gDNA derived from T cells, B-cell-depleted T cells, or PBMCs.

Profiled with immunoSEQ multiplex PCR; TCRdb holds only in-frame clones, not every one. This table holds 200,000 or so clones, around 84% found once. Material for sequencing was peripheral blood. This receptor was obtained from a man younger than 45 with active or convalescent COVID-19. The chain employs TRBV21-1 and TRBJ2-7; the DNA was not used to check the table's D call, TRBD2. TRBV21-1 is a recognized pseudogene. CDR3 in DNA: TGTGCCAGCAGCAAAAGCGGGAGGGACAGGCCCCCCTGCTTCGCCTCCTACGAGCAGTACGTC. Its protein product is CASSKSGRDRPPCFASYEQYV.